This TCR beta chain was observed in a study of blood T cell repertoires in COVID-19. As for the study in general: The United States, Italy and Spain were the sources of the acute and convalescent COVID-19 samples. T cells, B-cell-depleted T cells, or PBMCs supplied cDNA or gDNA.

The germline CDR1 and CDR2 sequences are MNHEY and SMNVEV (reference sequence). V shed 4 bases, J shed 4 bases, and the junction held 9 bases outside the gene matches. The CDR3 consists of 16 residues. In the authors' methods: Counts of nucleated cells, estimated from reference gene primer amplification, were obtained. Sequencing was performed with immunoSEQ multiplex PCR; in TCRdb, only in-frame clones are kept and a portion is missing. For V, J and clone size, that table is used; D and trimming come from the DNA. This sample carries roughly 330,000 clones, around 83% of them seen once, and the ten largest clones take approximately 1.3%.

Sequencing used peripheral blood. The clonotype was recovered from a woman aged 50 to 65 with acute or convalescent COVID-19. The chain uses TRBV27 and TRBJ2-2; 7 positions match TRBD2. Here the CDR3 DNA reads TGTGCCAGCAGTTCCCCAGCGGGGCGCTCCACCGGGGAGCTGTTTTTT. Encoded protein: CASSSPAGRSTGELFF.